The subject of this entry is one T cell receptor beta chain. The antigen it recognizes is unknown. Base quality data are lacking; no much larger clone is found one base away. The treatment or condition label corresponds to: approximately 9-day PBMC culture with coronavirus spike peptide pools or control peptides (ViraFEST assay). CD4+ T cells from unexposed donors were collected before the COVID-19 pandemic (2011-2018). The ViraFEST assay, used in the study, expanded antigen-specific T cells with peptide pools and then identified the expanded clonotypes through TCR sequencing. About 2 million PBMCs per well were cultured in IMDM with roughly 5% human AB serum and about 9.7 IU/ml IL-2, plus 10 ug/ml peptide pools. Half of the culture medium was replaced with fresh IL-2-containing medium on days 3 and 7. After 10 days of culture, CD4+ T cells were isolated by negative selection using the EasySep CD4+ T cell isolation kit. Unexposed donor CD4+ T cells were tested for reactivity to SARS-CoV-2 S and N and four common cold coronavirus spike pools, as cell number allowed. Ficoll-Paque Plus gradient centrifugation was used to isolate PBMCs from whole blood, and the isolated PBMCs were then either used fresh or cryopreserved at -140C. Culture conditions were generally each tested in triplicate wells. Leukapheresis product for the unexposed donors was bought commercially.

The CDR3, from cysteine to phenylalanine, totals 14 residues. Left in the record is the CDR3 DNA by itself, 42 bases read in frame from the first base. The germline V gene (reference sequence) sets CDR1 to DFQATT and CDR2 to SNEGSKA. From V the trimming removes 3 bases and from J it removes 3 bases, while the gene matches leave 6 bases of the junction unaccounted for. This specimen comes from a study of vaccination and CD4 T cells after COVID-19 (dated by TCRdb to the early 2020s). Notes on the research overall: Six males and four females were included in the convalescent cohort, with two Hispanic individuals, seven Caucasians, two Asians and one multiracial person represented. Participants received two doses of either the Pfizer-BioNTech BNT162b2 vaccine (n=8) or the Moderna mRNA-1273 vaccine (n=2). Post-COVID blood samples from convalescent patients were collected a median of around 110 days after diagnosis, with a range of roughly 35 to 170 days. Post-vaccine blood samples were obtained a median of roughly 75 days after the second vaccine dose, with a range of roughly 12 to 250 days. Culture stimuli were overlapping spike peptide pools from SARS-CoV-2 and from the common cold coronaviruses HCoV-NL63, HCoV-OC43 and HCoV-229E. Control cultures used a CEFX viral epitope pool as positive control, an HIV-1 Nef peptide pool as negative control, or no peptide. In ten to eleven COVID-19 convalescent patients and a few infection-naive healthy vaccine recipients, researchers compared the spike-specific CD4+ TCR repertoire from before mRNA vaccination with the repertoire from after. In an earlier paper using these donors, memory CD4+ T cell crossreactivity between SARS-CoV-2 and common cold coronavirus spike proteins was assessed at the TCR clonotype level. General conclusions and limits of the study: In convalescent patients, nearly all vaccine-specific clones (304 of 307) were found to be mono-reactive for SARS-CoV-2 spike rather than cross-reactive with common cold coronaviruses. Relatively few convalescent patients were included in the study, and early timepoints after natural infection were not analyzed. In convalescent patients, a median around 85% of post-vaccine SARS-CoV-2-reactive clones were detected only after vaccination, and vaccine-specific priming was suggested by this finding. Although the median number of SARS-CoV-2-reactive clonotypes went up from roughly 23 after infection to some 40 after vaccination, the increase was not significant.

The receptor library was made with PCR. TCR sequencing of DNA from cultured CD4+ T cells used the Oncomine TCR Beta short-read assay at the Johns Hopkins FTIC core. The QIAamp micro DNA kit was used to extract genomic DNA from the cultured CD4+ T cells. Oncomine TCR Beta libraries made from cultured CD4+ T cells were pooled using unique dual indexes and sequenced on an Illumina iSeq 100. Concerning the study's data processing: Non-productive sequences were removed, and CDR3s that did not start with C, did not end with F or W, or were shorter than 7 amino acids were discarded. The MANAFEST web application identified antigen-specific clonotypes by comparing peptide-stimulated wells against reference wells and other culture wells. To be called positive, a clone needed an FDR below 0.05, an odds ratio above 5, and a productive frequency above 0.1% in at least two of three replicate wells. A clonotype counted as cross-reactive if it showed significant expansion both in the SARS-CoV-2 spike wells and in at least one common cold coronavirus spike condition. CDR3 homology was assessed with Levenshtein distances (stringdist) and unrooted phylogenetic trees (ape) in R version 3.6.1. In-frame beta chains were kept once TCRdb had trimmed the public reads at Q25 with fastp and called clones with MiXCR. Records with the same CDR3 protein are collapsed into one entry carrying the most frequent genes and DNA. TCRdb, rather than the study authors, made the V and J calls. Recorded for this sample are about 4,700 distinct CDR3 sequences; more than 25% of them occurred a single time. The ten largest clones represent around 32% of the sample.

This TCR derives from a human donor in good health. Recombination joined TRBV20-1 with TRBJ2-3; a stretch of 7 junction bases matches TRBD2. Specimen: CD4+ T cells from blood, cultured in vitro. The sequenced DNA is TGCAGTGCTAGTAAAGCGGGGCAAACAGATACGCAGTATTTT. Translation gives CSASKAGQTDTQYF.